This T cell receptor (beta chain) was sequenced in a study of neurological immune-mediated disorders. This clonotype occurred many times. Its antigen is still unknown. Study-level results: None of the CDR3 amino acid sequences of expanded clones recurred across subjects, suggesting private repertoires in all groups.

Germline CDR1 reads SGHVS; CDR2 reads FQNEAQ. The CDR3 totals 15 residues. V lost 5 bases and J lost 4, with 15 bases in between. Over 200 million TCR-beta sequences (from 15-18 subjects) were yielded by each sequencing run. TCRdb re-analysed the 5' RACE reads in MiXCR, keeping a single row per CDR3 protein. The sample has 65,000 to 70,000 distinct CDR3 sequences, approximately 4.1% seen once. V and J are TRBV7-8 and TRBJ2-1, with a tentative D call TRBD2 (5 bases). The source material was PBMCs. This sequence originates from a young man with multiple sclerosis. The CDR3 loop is CASSPHGGTYNEQFF. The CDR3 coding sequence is TGTGCCAGCAGCCCCCACGGAGGCACTTACAATGAGCAGTTCTTC.